These T cell receptor beta chains were read from a single sample in a study of T cell repertoires in cytomegalovirus infection. Via MiXCR, TCRdb re-called the reads, giving one row per CDR3 protein. Here the sample spans under 800,000 distinct CDR3 sequences, less than 25% being singletons. The sample taken for sequencing was CD8+ T cells from PBMCs. The receptors here all came from a human donor in good health (CMV status not recorded). Some clones in this sample may be carry-over from other donors' samples. Both conserved end residues are part of each CDR3. A D gene is named only where the DNA matches it firmly. Size values are once, few and many counts, or a class for expanded clones, and some rows have none.

CDR3aa: CAKIQVVGGTDTQYF; CDR3nt: TGTGCCAAGATTCAGGTGGTCGGTGGCACAGATACGCAGTATTTT; abundance: .; v_gene: TRBV2; d_gene: .; j_gene: TRBJ2-3
CDR3aa: CASSLGRDPKVHEQYF; CDR3nt: TGTGCCAGCAGCTTAGGCCGGGACCCCAAAGTCCACGAGCAGTACTTC; abundance: .; v_gene: TRBV7-8; d_gene: .; j_gene: TRBJ2-7
CDR3aa: CASAQVPDTQYF; CDR3nt: TGTGCCAGCGCCCAGGTCCCAGATACGCAGTATTTT; abundance: .; v_gene: TRBV6-2/TRBV6-3; d_gene: .; j_gene: TRBJ2-3
CDR3aa: CASSGTGPSGNTIYF; CDR3nt: TGTGCCAGCAGTGGGACAGGGCCCTCTGGAAACACCATATATTTT; abundance: many; v_gene: TRBV6-1; d_gene: TRBD1; j_gene: TRBJ1-3
CDR3aa: CASSLIQGVSYNEQFF; CDR3nt: TGTGCCAGCAGCTTGATTCAGGGAGTGTCCTACAATGAGCAGTTCTTC; abundance: few; v_gene: TRBV5-6; d_gene: .; j_gene: TRBJ2-1
CDR3aa: CASSLGALAASDTQYF; CDR3nt: TGTGCCAGCAGCTTGGGGGCCTTAGCGGCCTCAGATACGCAGTATTTT; abundance: .; v_gene: TRBV5-4; d_gene: .; j_gene: TRBJ2-3
CDR3aa: CASRYGGNNQPQHF; CDR3nt: TGTGCCAGTAGATACGGAGGGAACAATCAGCCCCAGCATTTT; abundance: few; v_gene: TRBV19; d_gene: .; j_gene: TRBJ1-5
CDR3aa: CASSSPSGNSGNTIYF; CDR3nt: TGTGCCAGCAGCTCCCCCTCAGGGAACTCTGGAAACACCATATATTTT; abundance: .; v_gene: TRBV7-9; d_gene: .; j_gene: TRBJ1-3
CDR3aa: CTSSLSSNYGYTF; CDR3nt: TGTACCAGCAGCTTATCCAGTAACTATGGCTACACCTTC; abundance: .; v_gene: TRBV7-9; d_gene: .; j_gene: TRBJ1-2
CDR3aa: CASSFPSGGADTDTQYF; CDR3nt: TGTGCCAGCAGTTTTCCGAGCGGGGGGGCCGACACAGATACGCAGTATTTT; abundance: .; v_gene: TRBV28; d_gene: TRBD2; j_gene: TRBJ2-3
CDR3aa: CASSSWTGGNTGELFF; CDR3nt: TGTGCCAGCAGCTCTTGGACAGGGGGGAACACCGGGGAGCTGTTTTTT; abundance: many; v_gene: TRBV7-9; d_gene: TRBD1; j_gene: TRBJ2-2
CDR3aa: CAIKVEDRDYSGANVLTF; CDR3nt: TGTGCCATCAAAGTTGAGGACAGGGATTACTCTGGGGCCAACGTCCTGACTTTC; abundance: .; v_gene: TRBV10-3; d_gene: TRBD1; j_gene: TRBJ2-6
CDR3aa: CASSQGWGIYNEQFF; CDR3nt: TGTGCCAGCAGCCAAGGGTGGGGAATTTACAATGAGCAGTTCTTC; abundance: few; v_gene: TRBV14; d_gene: .; j_gene: TRBJ2-1
CDR3aa: CASSLVAGGETQYF; CDR3nt: TGTGCCAGCAGCTTAGTCGCAGGGGGGGAGACCCAGTACTTC; abundance: .; v_gene: TRBV7-6; d_gene: .; j_gene: TRBJ2-5
CDR3aa: CASSEKGANTGELFF; CDR3nt: TGTGCCAGCAGTGAAAAGGGGGCCAACACCGGGGAGCTGTTTTTT; abundance: .; v_gene: TRBV2; d_gene: TRBD1; j_gene: TRBJ2-2
CDR3aa: CASGDPGQTNEQFF; CDR3nt: TGTGCTAGTGGTGACCCGGGACAGACTAATGAGCAGTTCTTC; abundance: .; v_gene: TRBV12-5; d_gene: TRBD1; j_gene: TRBJ2-1
CDR3aa: CASSKTTPEAFF; CDR3nt: TGTGCCAGCAGCAAGACCACTCCTGAAGCTTTCTTT; abundance: many; v_gene: TRBV7-9; d_gene: .; j_gene: TRBJ1-1
CDR3aa: CASSLTWVDGYTF; CDR3nt: TGTGCCAGCAGTTTAACGTGGGTTGATGGCTACACCTTC; abundance: .; v_gene: TRBV28; d_gene: .; j_gene: TRBJ1-2
CDR3aa: CASQRWPESSYSSPLHF; CDR3nt: TGTGCCAGCCAGAGGTGGCCGGAGAGCTCCTATAGTTCACCCCTCCACTTT; abundance: .; v_gene: TRBV7-6; d_gene: .; j_gene: TRBJ1-6
CDR3aa: CASSLGERGPNNEQFF; CDR3nt: TGTGCCAGCAGCCTCGGGGAGCGGGGGCCTAACAATGAGCAGTTCTTC; abundance: many; v_gene: TRBV12-3/TRBV12-4; d_gene: TRBD2; j_gene: TRBJ2-1
CDR3aa: CASSQETGSSSTDTQYF; CDR3nt: TGTGCCAGCAGCCAAGAAACAGGGTCGTCTAGCACAGATACGCAGTATTTT; abundance: .; v_gene: TRBV4-2; d_gene: .; j_gene: TRBJ2-3
CDR3aa: CASSPPPGQGYEQYF; CDR3nt: TGCGCCAGCAGCCCCCCCCCCGGACAGGGCTACGAGCAGTACTTC; abundance: .; v_gene: TRBV5-1; d_gene: TRBD1; j_gene: TRBJ2-7
CDR3aa: CASTVGAGKAFF; CDR3nt: TGTGCCAGCACCGTAGGGGCAGGGAAAGCTTTCTTT; abundance: .; v_gene: TRBV28; d_gene: .; j_gene: TRBJ1-1
CDR3aa: CSVEDRDINYEQYF; CDR3nt: TGCAGCGTTGAGGACCGGGACATCAACTACGAGCAGTACTTC; abundance: few; v_gene: TRBV29-1; d_gene: .; j_gene: TRBJ2-7
CDR3aa: CASSFVSLGTSVQETQYF; CDR3nt: TGTGCCAGCAGTTTCGTTTCCCTTGGGACTAGCGTCCAAGAGACCCAGTACTTC; abundance: many; v_gene: TRBV12-3/TRBV12-4; d_gene: TRBD2; j_gene: TRBJ2-5
CDR3aa: CASSLVGENTEAFF; CDR3nt: TGTGCCAGCAGCTTAGTCGGGGAGAACACTGAAGCTTTCTTT; abundance: many; v_gene: TRBV7-6; d_gene: .; j_gene: TRBJ1-1
CDR3aa: CASRARDRIGQPQHF; CDR3nt: TGTGCCAGCAGGGCCCGGGACAGGATAGGACAGCCCCAGCATTTT; abundance: .; v_gene: TRBV5-6; d_gene: TRBD1; j_gene: TRBJ1-5
CDR3aa: CASIGTVDNTEAFF; CDR3nt: TGTGCCAGCATCGGGACAGTAGATAACACTGAAGCTTTCTTT; abundance: .; v_gene: TRBV6-2/TRBV6-3; d_gene: TRBD1; j_gene: TRBJ1-1
CDR3aa: CASSYPTGRCEDEQFF; CDR3nt: TGTGCCAGCAGTTACCCTACAGGGAGGTGTGAGGATGAGCAGTTCTTC; abundance: .; v_gene: TRBV6-2/TRBV6-3; d_gene: .; j_gene: TRBJ2-1
CDR3aa: CATFKTTSGVITGELFF; CDR3nt: TGTGCCACCTTTAAGACCACGAGCGGAGTTATCACCGGGGAGCTGTTTTTT; abundance: many; v_gene: TRBV27; d_gene: .; j_gene: TRBJ2-2
CDR3aa: CASSQDWRGAYEQYF; CDR3nt: TGTGCCAGCAGCCAAGATTGGCGGGGGGCCTACGAGCAGTACTTC; abundance: few; v_gene: TRBV14; d_gene: TRBD2; j_gene: TRBJ2-7
CDR3aa: CASTPTGRNNSPLHF; CDR3nt: TGTGCCAGTACCCCCACGGGGAGAAATAATTCACCCCTCCACTTT; abundance: few; v_gene: TRBV19; d_gene: .; j_gene: TRBJ1-6
CDR3aa: CASSPFGGKETQYF; CDR3nt: TGTGCCAGCAGTCCCTTTGGCGGTAAAGAGACCCAGTACTTC; abundance: .; v_gene: TRBV28; d_gene: .; j_gene: TRBJ2-5
CDR3aa: CSVGEGYYQPQHF; CDR3nt: TGCAGCGTTGGGGAGGGTTACTATCAGCCCCAGCATTTT; abundance: .; v_gene: TRBV29-1; d_gene: .; j_gene: TRBJ1-5
CDR3aa: CSVPGQFSGESYNEQFF; CDR3nt: TGCAGCGTCCCAGGACAGTTTAGCGGGGAATCCTACAATGAGCAGTTCTTC; abundance: .; v_gene: TRBV29-1; d_gene: TRBD2; j_gene: TRBJ2-1
CDR3aa: CSVDPALGGNTEAFF; CDR3nt: TGCAGCGTTGACCCCGCACTGGGTGGGAACACTGAAGCTTTCTTT; abundance: many; v_gene: TRBV29-1; d_gene: .; j_gene: TRBJ1-1
CDR3aa: CSARDRDRARNTQYF; CDR3nt: TGCAGTGCTAGAGATCGGGACAGGGCCCGAAATACGCAGTATTTT; abundance: few; v_gene: TRBV20-1; d_gene: TRBD1; j_gene: TRBJ2-3
CDR3aa: CASSYAGNQPQHF; CDR3nt: TGTGCCAGCAGTTATGCCGGCAATCAGCCCCAGCATTTT; abundance: many; v_gene: TRBV6-6; d_gene: .; j_gene: TRBJ1-5
CDR3aa: CASSLWASHTYEQYF; CDR3nt: TGTGCCAGCAGCTTGTGGGCCTCACATACCTACGAGCAGTACTTC; abundance: .; v_gene: TRBV7-2; d_gene: .; j_gene: TRBJ2-7
CDR3aa: CASSPGGGRHQPQHF; CDR3nt: TGTGCCAGCAGTCCGGGGGGAGGCAGACATCAGCCCCAGCATTTT; abundance: few; v_gene: TRBV27; d_gene: .; j_gene: TRBJ1-5
CDR3aa: CASSQEQGYSSNQPQHF; CDR3nt: TGTGCCAGCAGCCAAGAACAGGGTTATTCGAGCAATCAGCCCCAGCATTTT; abundance: few; v_gene: TRBV4-2; d_gene: .; j_gene: TRBJ1-5
CDR3aa: CASWGTSGDSTDTQYF; CDR3nt: TGTGCCAGCTGGGGGACTAGCGGAGATAGCACAGATACGCAGTATTTT; abundance: few; v_gene: TRBV7-6; d_gene: TRBD2; j_gene: TRBJ2-3
CDR3aa: CASSFGKSEQFF; CDR3nt: TGTGCCAGCAGCTTCGGCAAGAGTGAGCAGTTCTTC; abundance: many; v_gene: TRBV6-2/TRBV6-3; d_gene: .; j_gene: TRBJ2-1
CDR3aa: CSVTGLAGAYNEQFF; CDR3nt: TGCAGCGTGACGGGACTAGCGGGGGCCTACAATGAGCAGTTCTTC; abundance: few; v_gene: TRBV29-1; d_gene: TRBD2; j_gene: TRBJ2-1
CDR3aa: CASSDSEGLTGELFF; CDR3nt: TGTGCCAGCAGTGACTCGGAGGGGTTAACCGGGGAGCTGTTTTTT; abundance: .; v_gene: TRBV6-4; d_gene: .; j_gene: TRBJ2-2
CDR3aa: CASSPSNWDYTF; CDR3nt: TGTGCCAGCAGCCCCAGCAACTGGGACTACACCTTC; abundance: many; v_gene: TRBV7-8; d_gene: .; j_gene: TRBJ1-2
CDR3aa: CASSTADRGTDTQYF; CDR3nt: TGTGCCAGCAGTACAGCGGACAGGGGCACAGATACGCAGTATTTT; abundance: many; v_gene: TRBV28; d_gene: TRBD1; j_gene: TRBJ2-3
CDR3aa: CASSQFYADTQYF; CDR3nt: TGTGCCAGCAGCCAATTTTATGCAGATACGCAGTATTTT; abundance: few; v_gene: TRBV14; d_gene: .; j_gene: TRBJ2-3
CDR3aa: CASSDPGDSATNEKLFF; CDR3nt: TGTGCCAGCAGTGACCCCGGGGACAGCGCAACTAATGAAAAACTGTTTTTT; abundance: few; v_gene: TRBV25-1; d_gene: TRBD1; j_gene: TRBJ1-4
CDR3aa: CASSTSSSTDTQYF; CDR3nt: TGTGCCAGCAGCACCAGTTCTAGCACAGATACGCAGTATTTT; abundance: few; v_gene: TRBV13; d_gene: .; j_gene: TRBJ2-3
CDR3aa: CASSYAGRTEAFF; CDR3nt: TGTGCCAGCAGTTATGCGGGCCGAACTGAAGCTTTCTTT; abundance: .; v_gene: TRBV6-2/TRBV6-3; d_gene: .; j_gene: TRBJ1-1
CDR3aa: CASSFGGAGETQYF; CDR3nt: TGTGCCAGCAGCTTCGGGGGGGCCGGAGAGACCCAGTACTTC; abundance: few; v_gene: TRBV7-2; d_gene: TRBD2; j_gene: TRBJ2-5
CDR3aa: CSAPGTSGPSYEQYF; CDR3nt: TGCAGTGCCCCCGGGACTAGCGGGCCATCCTACGAGCAGTACTTC; abundance: .; v_gene: TRBV20-1; d_gene: TRBD2; j_gene: TRBJ2-7
CDR3aa: CASSYSKGGKRGDRTQYF; CDR3nt: TGTGCCAGCAGTTACTCGAAAGGCGGCAAGCGGGGGGATCGGACGCAGTATTTT; abundance: few; v_gene: TRBV6-2/TRBV6-3; d_gene: TRBD2; j_gene: TRBJ2-3
CDR3aa: CASSPQTGWGGNQPQHF; CDR3nt: TGTGCCAGCAGTCCTCAGACAGGGTGGGGGGGCAATCAGCCCCAGCATTTT; abundance: few; v_gene: TRBV12-3/TRBV12-4; d_gene: TRBD1; j_gene: TRBJ1-5
CDR3aa: CSVARRGFYNEQFF; CDR3nt: TGCAGCGTGGCGAGACGGGGCTTCTACAATGAGCAGTTCTTC; abundance: few; v_gene: TRBV29-1; d_gene: .; j_gene: TRBJ2-1
CDR3aa: CASSLTTKYQETQYF; CDR3nt: TGTGCCAGCAGTTTAACGACCAAATACCAAGAGACCCAGTACTTC; abundance: .; v_gene: TRBV28; d_gene: .; j_gene: TRBJ2-5
CDR3aa: CASSMTVDYNSPLHF; CDR3nt: TGTGCCAGCAGCATGACAGTCGACTATAATTCACCCCTCCACTTT; abundance: many; v_gene: TRBV7-6; d_gene: .; j_gene: TRBJ1-6
CDR3aa: CASSFFPGQGTGELFF; CDR3nt: TGTGCCAGCAGCTTTTTCCCCGGACAGGGAACCGGGGAGCTGTTTTTT; abundance: few; v_gene: TRBV11-3; d_gene: TRBD1; j_gene: TRBJ2-2